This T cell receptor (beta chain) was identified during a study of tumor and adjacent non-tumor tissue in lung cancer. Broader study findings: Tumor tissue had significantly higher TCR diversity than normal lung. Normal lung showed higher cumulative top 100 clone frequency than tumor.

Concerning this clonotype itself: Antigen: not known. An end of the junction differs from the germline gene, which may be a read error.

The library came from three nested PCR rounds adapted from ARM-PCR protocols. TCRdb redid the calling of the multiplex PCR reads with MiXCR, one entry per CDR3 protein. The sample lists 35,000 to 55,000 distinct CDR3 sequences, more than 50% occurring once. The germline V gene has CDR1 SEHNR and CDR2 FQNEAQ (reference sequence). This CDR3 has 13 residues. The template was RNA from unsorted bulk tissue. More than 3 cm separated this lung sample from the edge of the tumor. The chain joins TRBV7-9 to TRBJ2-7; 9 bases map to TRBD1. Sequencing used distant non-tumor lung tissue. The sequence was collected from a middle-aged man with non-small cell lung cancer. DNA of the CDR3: TGTTCCAGTAGTGGGACAGGGAACTACGAGCAGTACTTC. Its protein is CSSSGTGNYEQYF.